The 26 T cell receptor beta chains listed next were all sequenced from one sample in a study of shared clonotypes between healthy human individuals (dated by TCRdb to the early 2020s). Library method: the immunoSEQ multiplex PCR assay. TCRdb retrieved this table from immuneACCESS and kept in-frame rearrangements only. Not all clones are present; in checked studies, unresolved V genes account for under half, and no reason is known for the remainder. Within this sample are some 100,000 clones, with 68% of them counted one time only. Clones ranked in the top ten supply over 20% of the sample. Sequenced sample: memory CD8+ T cells sorted from blood. What this sample's cell subset or site label stands for: CD45RO+ cells pooled with CCR7-negative TemRA cells. These receptors came from a woman aged 25 to 45 in good health.

This clone was found once. The rearrangement links TRBV7-3 to TRBJ2-7, with 9 positions matching TRBD1. The CDR3 has 14 residues. The V and J ends lost 6 bases and 5 bases, in that order; junction bases with no gene match: 8. Germline V gives CDR1 SGHTA, CDR2 FQGTGA. The CDR3 loop is CASSLTQGADEQYF. CDR3 nucleotide sequence: TGTGCCAGCAGTCTCACACAGGGGGCTGACGAGCAGTACTTC.

V is TRBV19 and J is TRBJ2-7; D uncertain. CDR3 length: 13 amino acids. CDR1 and CDR2 from the germline V gene are LNHDA and SQIVND (reference sequence). V shed 5 bases and J shed 6 bases, with 14 bases lying between them. The CDR3 sequence is CASSPRQGGEQYF. CDR3 nucleotide sequence: TGTGCCAGTAGTCCCCGGCAAGGCGGCGAGCAGTACTTC.

The J gene is TRBJ1-5, the V gene TRBV9, with D uncertain. This CDR3 region has 15 residues. In germline, CDR1 is SGDLS, CDR2 YYNGEE. Trimming took off 0 bases at V and 1 base at J, with 8 bases between the two ends. The CDR3: CASSVGTVSNQPQHF. The CDR3 DNA reads as TGTGCCAGCAGCGTAGGTACAGTAAGCAATCAGCCCCAGCATTTT.

The J gene is TRBJ2-2, the V gene TRBV4-1; TRBD2 aligns across 7 bases. The J segment lost 6 bases and the V segment lost 0 bases, leaving 10 bases of the junction unmatched. The CDR3 consists of 17 residues. From germline, CDR1 is MGHRA and CDR2 YSYEKL. Here the CDR3 reads CASSQDLWTRYPGELFF. The DNA of the CDR3 is TGCGCCAGCAGCCAAGATTTATGGACTAGGTACCCCGGGGAGCTGTTTTTT.

This chain links TRBV7-9 with TRBJ2-5; D unresolved. This CDR3 is 14 amino acids long. In germline, CDR1 is SEHNR, CDR2 FQNEAQ (reference sequence). The V and J ends lost 3 bases and 5 bases respectively, with 13 bases between them. The CDR3 loop reads CASSLDRYWETQYF. In nucleotides, the CDR3 is TGTGCCAGCAGCTTGGACCGTTATTGGGAGACCCAGTACTTC.

The chain uses TRBV1 and TRBJ2-5; the table's D call of TRBD2 was not tested on the DNA. The J call may be wrong; the DNA end is better matched by TRBJ2-7. TRBV1 is noted as a pseudogene. The CDR3 covers 15 residues. CDR3 in DNA: TGCACCAGCAGGAGGGGGAGCGGGAGGGATCGCGAGCAGTACTTC. Its translation: CTSRRGSGRDREQYF.

This chain uses TRBV7-6 with TRBJ2-1; TRBD2 matches 9 bases. CDR3 length equals 17 residues. The germline CDR1 and CDR2 sequences are SGHVS and FNYEAQ. V shed 2 bases, J shed 4 bases, and the junction held 9 bases outside the gene matches. CDR3 loop: CASSLWPALAGYNEQFF. The CDR3 DNA is TGTGCCAGCAGCTTATGGCCGGCTCTAGCGGGATACAATGAGCAGTTCTTC.

The rearrangement links TRBV6-6 to TRBJ1-1; D is uncertain. Germline values: CDR1 MNHNY, CDR2 SVGAGI (reference sequence). V shed 0 bases and J shed 6 bases, with 8 bases lying between them. The CDR3 totals 13 residues. CDR3 nucleotides: TGTGCCAGCAGTTACTCTAGCAATTCTGAAGCTTTCTTT. Encoded protein: CASSYSSNSEAFF.

At least ten counts were recorded for this clone. The chain uses TRBV30 and TRBJ2-7; possibly TRBD1 or TRBD2 for D (5 bases each). CDR1 GTSNPN and CDR2 SVGIG come from the germline V gene (reference sequence). This CDR3 contains 10 residues. CDR3 protein: CAWGQGPQGV. The CDR3, as DNA: TGTGCCTGGGGGCAGGGACCCCAAGGGGTC.

The J gene is TRBJ2-5, the V gene TRBV7-7, with D tentatively TRBD1 (5 bases). The DNA end is more similar to TRBJ2-7, so the J call may be wrong. The CDR3 loop spans 15 amino acids. Germline V CDR1 and CDR2: SSHAT, FNYEAQ (reference sequence). CDR3 in DNA: TGTGCCATCAGGGCGTCGGCAGTGTCATACCACGAGCAGTACTTC. Translation: CAIRASAVSYHEQYF.

This clone was detected only once. CDR3 bases: TGTGCCAGCAGTCCCAGGGGGCGCACTGGGGCCAACGTCCTGACTTTC. This gives the protein CASSPRGRTGANVLTF. This chain joins TRBV27 and TRBJ2-6; 8 positions match TRBD1. Per germline, CDR1 MNHEY and CDR2 SMNVEV (reference sequence). V lost 5 bases and J lost 2; bases outside the gene matches: 5. The CDR3 runs to 16 residues. The full variable domain, rest sourced from reference TRBV27 and TRBJ2-6, is EAQVTQNPRYLITVTGKKLTVTCSQNMNHEYMSWYRQDPGLGLRQIYYSMNVEVTDKGDVPEGYKVSRKEKRNFPLILESPSPNQTSLYFCASSPRGRTGANVLTFGAGSRLTVL.

The chain links TRBV5-5 to TRBJ2-3; D not certain. Trimming pared 1 base from V and 0 bases from J, leaving 21 bases between. This CDR3 is 19 amino acids long. The germline gives CDR1 SGHKS, CDR2 YYEKEE (reference sequence). CDR3 nucleotide sequence: TGTGCCAGCAGCTTGATGGAGAAACGGACGCCCCGGAGCACAGATACGCAGTATTTT. Its protein is CASSLMEKRTPRSTDTQYF. Full variable domain (outside the CDR3, taken from reference TRBV5-5 and TRBJ2-3): DAGVTQSPTHLIKTRGQQVTLRCSPISGHKSVSWYQQVLGQGPQFIFQYYEKEERGRGNFPDRFSARQFPNYSSELNVNALLLGDSALYLCASSLMEKRTPRSTDTQYFGPGTRLTVL.

CDR3 residues: CASSLLGGDEQFF. In nucleotides, the CDR3 is TGTGCCAGCAGTTTATTAGGGGGTGATGAGCAGTTCTTC. The chain carries TRBV27 and TRBJ2-1, with D possibly TRBD1 on 6 matching bases. The CDR3 consists of 13 residues. Germline assignment: CDR1 MNHEY and CDR2 SMNVEV (reference sequence). Trimming took 1 base from V and 8 from J, leaving 9 bases between them.

This chain uses TRBV6-6 with TRBJ2-7, with 11 bases aligning to TRBD2. Germline V gene lookup returns CDR1 MNHNY and CDR2 SVGAGI (reference sequence). The CDR3 consists of 16 residues. The trim removed 6 bases at V and 4 bases at J, leaving 11 bases unmatched. The CDR3 DNA is TGTGCCAGCAGAGGCCTCGGGACTAGCGGTGATTACGAGCAGTACTTC. This sequence encodes CASRGLGTSGDYEQYF.

This chain joins TRBV7-8 and TRBJ2-1; D is unclear. CDR1 is SGHVS, CDR2 FQNEAQ, per germline. Trimming took off 0 bases at V and 0 bases at J, with 6 bases between the two ends. The CDR3 spans 15 residues. The CDR3: CASSLAGTSYNEQFF. In DNA, the CDR3 is TGTGCCAGCAGCTTAGCGGGAACCTCCTACAATGAGCAGTTCTTC.

V usage is TRBV4-1 and J usage is TRBJ2-1; TRBD1 matches 8 bases. Germline values: CDR1 MGHRA, CDR2 YSYEKL. This CDR3 comprises 16 residues. The V gene end was trimmed by 2 bases and the J gene end by 6 bases; junction bases not matched to a gene: 9. The CDR3 here is CASSQRADRAGNEQFF. The CDR3 nucleotides are TGCGCCAGCAGCCAAAGGGCGGACAGGGCCGGCAATGAGCAGTTCTTC.

The table lists this clone with a few counts. This rearrangement joins TRBV5-5 to TRBJ2-7; D may be TRBD1 (6 bases). The CDR3 runs 13 residues. Trimming left V 5 bases short and J 6 bases short, with 15 bases between. CDR1 SGHKS and CDR2 YYEKEE come from the germline V gene (reference sequence). The CDR3 loop is CASSEWTVGEQYF. CDR3 bases: TGTGCCAGCAGTGAATGGACAGTGGGCGAGCAGTACTTC.

This clone was observed a few times. The chain has TRBV6-6 and TRBJ1-1; tentative D call: TRBD1 (5 bases). The germline V and J ends were trimmed by 7 bases and 1 base, with 13 bases remaining between them. CDR1 and CDR2 (germline): MNHNY, SVGAGI (reference sequence). The CDR3 loop spans 14 amino acids. The CDR3 here is CASTFERGNTEAFF. In nucleotides, the CDR3 is TGTGCCAGCACATTCGAAAGGGGGAACACTGAAGCTTTCTTT.

J is TRBJ2-3 and V is TRBV19; D unclear. The germline gives CDR1 LNHDA, CDR2 SQIVND (reference sequence). Trimming stripped 3 bases from V and 2 bases from J, with 9 bases between. This CDR3 is built from 14 residues. CDR3 sequence: CASSIESYTDTQYF. As DNA, the CDR3 is TGTGCCAGTAGTATCGAGTCGTACACAGATACGCAGTATTTT.

The rearrangement uses TRBV19 and TRBJ1-1, with 10 bases identical to TRBD1. V lost 4 bases to trimming and J lost 4 bases; unmatched junction nucleotides: 12. The CDR3 totals 17 residues. Germline CDR1 and CDR2: LNHDA and SQIVND (reference sequence). In DNA, the CDR3 is TGTGCCAGTAGTAGGTGGGACAGGGGCATATCGAGCACTGAAGCTTTCTTT. This codes for CASSRWDRGISSTEAFF.

This clone was seen more than once but under ten times. The chain employs TRBV25-1 and TRBJ2-5; the D is unclear. Trimming removed 2 bases at V and 2 bases at J, with 12 bases between. Looked up from germline, CDR1 is MGHDK and CDR2 is SYGVNS. The CDR3 totals 15 residues. The CDR3 region is CASSEARHPQETQYF. Written as DNA, the CDR3 is TGTGCCAGCAGTGAAGCACGGCACCCTCAAGAGACCCAGTACTTC.

This clone has only a few counts. This sample also contains other DNA sequences that code for the same CDR3. The rearrangement joins TRBV27 to TRBJ2-1; 8 bases fit TRBD2. V dropped 5 bases and J dropped 1; count of bases not matched to a gene: 4. The CDR3 loop spans 15 amino acids. Germline CDR1 is MNHEY and CDR2 is SMNVEV (reference sequence). The CDR3 region is CASSPGLASYNEQFF. CDR3 DNA: TGTGCCAGCAGTCCCGGACTAGCATCCTACAATGAGCAGTTCTTC.

In its sample, this clone was seen a few times. V and J are TRBV19 and TRBJ2-1, with 8 bases lining up with TRBD1. The V gene's germline CDR1 is LNHDA and CDR2 SQIVND (reference sequence). V dropped 2 bases and J dropped 6; count of bases not matched to a gene: 6. This CDR3 has 15 amino acids. CDR3 sequence: CASSIIQGASNEQFF. DNA of the CDR3: TGTGCCAGTAGTATAATCCAGGGGGCCAGCAATGAGCAGTTCTTC.

The V call is TRBV25-1, the J call TRBJ2-7; 10 bases agree with TRBD2. CDR3 length: 16 residues. Germline CDR1 reads MGHDK; CDR2 reads SYGVNS. Germline trimming cut 6 bases from V and 6 bases from J; bases unmatched to any gene: 14. The CDR3 spells CASSQDHSGRPVEQYF. The CDR3 DNA follows: TGTGCCAGCAGCCAGGACCATAGCGGGAGGCCAGTCGAGCAGTACTTC.

This clone has at least ten counts. V and J are TRBV6-5 and TRBJ1-4, with D perhaps TRBD1 (5 bases). The CDR3 is made up of 16 amino acids. The germline V and J ends were trimmed by 0 bases and 6 bases, with 14 bases remaining between them. CDR1 and CDR2 (germline): MNHEY, SVGAGI. CDR3 bases: TGTGCCAGCAGTTACTCGAACGGGGGAAGAGATGAAAAACTGTTTTTT. Translation: CASSYSNGGRDEKLFF.

This clone was observed once. The chain combines TRBV29-1 with TRBJ2-5; the D is unclear. CDR3 length equals 12 residues. With 4 bases removed from V and 7 bases from J, the gap between germline ends came to 13 bases. Germline values: CDR1 SQVTM, CDR2 ANQGSEA. The CDR3 nucleotides are TGCAGCGTTGTATCGCGCGCAGGGACCCAGTACTTC. It specifies CSVVSRAGTQYF.